The 31 T cell receptor beta chains in this list originate from one sample, sequenced in a study of cytomegalovirus exposure and HLA in healthy donors. The PCR ran on 60 Vbeta and 13 Jbeta primers. TCRdb keeps only in-frame clones here, not all; method: immunoSEQ multiplex PCR. The data hold 100,000 to 150,000 clones, with roughly 78% observed a single time. The sample taken for sequencing was PBMCs. The receptor set was obtained from a male donor in good health and CMV-seronegative.

The chain combines TRBV7-2 with TRBJ1-1; 7 bases map to TRBD1. Germline V gene sequence: CDR1 SGHTA, CDR2 FQGNSA. V shed 5 bases and J 0 bases; nucleotides not matched to a gene: 6. This CDR3 has 15 residues. The CDR3 coding sequence is TGTGCCAGCAGCGTTCAGGGGGTTATGAACACTGAAGCTTTCTTT. Its protein product is CASSVQGVMNTEAFF.

The V gene is TRBV6-6, the J gene TRBJ1-1; weak D call: TRBD1 (6 bases). Between the trimmed V and J ends, which lost 2 bases and 1 base, there was a span of 8 bases. Germline CDR1 MNHNY, CDR2 SVGAGI (reference sequence). This CDR3 contains 14 residues. This chain's CDR3 is CASSYRTANTEAFF. The CDR3 DNA follows: TGTGCCAGCAGTTACAGGACAGCGAACACTGAAGCTTTCTTT.

V is TRBV5-6 and J is TRBJ1-1, with 9 bases identical to TRBD1. This CDR3 region has 16 residues. Germline V gene lookup returns CDR1 SGHDT and CDR2 YYEEEE. The ends lost 2 bases at V and 6 bases at J; junction bases unmatched: 11. The CDR3 protein is CASSFIPTGGGAEAFF. The CDR3 DNA reads as TGTGCCAGCAGCTTTATCCCGACAGGGGGTGGGGCTGAAGCTTTCTTT. The full variable domain, rest sourced from reference TRBV5-6 and TRBJ1-1, is DAGVTQSPTHLIKTRGQQVTLRCSPKSGHDTVSWYQQALGQGPQFIFQYYEEEERQRGNFPDRFSGHQFPNYSSELNVNALLLGDSALYLCASSFIPTGGGAEAFFGQGTRLTVV.

The genes are TRBV5-1 and TRBJ2-5, with TRBD1 identical over 12 bases. Germline CDR1 is SGHRS and CDR2 is YFSETQ. This CDR3 contains 15 residues. J gave up 5 bases and V 3 bases, and 5 bases lay outside the gene matches. CDR3 nucleotides: TGCGCCAGCAGCTCCGGGACAGGGGGCTTTGAGACCCAGTACTTC. Its protein is CASSSGTGGFETQYF.

V and J are TRBV28 and TRBJ1-5, with TRBD1 matching over 7 bases. The CDR3 contains 15 residues. From germline, CDR1 is MDHEN and CDR2 SYDVKM. V was pared by 4 bases and J by 4 bases, with 7 bases of the junction left unmatched. The CDR3 sequence is CASSSRQGVNQPQHF. CDR3 in DNA: TGTGCCAGCAGTTCTAGGCAGGGGGTAAATCAGCCCCAGCATTTT.

The V and J genes are TRBV7-2 and TRBJ2-3; 7 nucleotides line up with TRBD2. The V gene's germline CDR1 is SGHTA and CDR2 FQGNSA. The CDR3 contains 17 residues. V trimming: 4 bases; J trimming: 4 bases; junction bases outside the gene matches: 14. The CDR3 region is CASSSKGPGLPPDTQYF. As DNA, the CDR3 is TGTGCCAGCAGCTCCAAGGGCCCGGGACTACCTCCAGATACGCAGTATTTT.

This chain connects TRBV28 to TRBJ2-4; TRBD1 matches 7 bases. Germline CDR1 reads MDHEN; CDR2 reads SYDVKM. Trimming took 5 bases from V and 5 from J; bases not matched to a gene: 3. The CDR3 length is 13 residues. CDR3 nucleotide sequence: TGTGCCAGCAGTGGGCAGGGGGAAAACATTCAGTACTTC. Amino acids: CASSGQGENIQYF.

As DNA, the CDR3 is TGTGCCAGCAGCTCCCAGGGGGGAAATCAGCCCCAGCATTTT. It encodes CASSSQGGNQPQHF. The J gene is TRBJ1-5, the V gene TRBV7-2, with TRBD1 matching 7 bases. Germline CDR1 SGHTA, CDR2 FQGNSA. The CDR3 covers 14 residues. The V gene end was trimmed by 4 bases and the J gene end by 4 bases; junction bases not matched to a gene: 4.

The chain carries TRBV27 and TRBJ2-5; 10 bases fit TRBD1. The CDR3 spans 15 residues. The germline CDR1 and CDR2 sequences are MNHEY and SMNVEV (reference sequence). Trimming took 5 bases from V and 4 from J; bases not matched to a gene: 7. CDR3 in DNA: TGTGCCAGCAGTAACCGGGACAGGGGATCAGAGACCCAGTACTTC. Translation: CASSNRDRGSETQYF.

V is TRBV19 and J is TRBJ2-7; D is perhaps TRBD2 (6 bases). CDR1 and CDR2 from the germline V gene are LNHDA and SQIVND (reference sequence). V lost 4 bases, J lost 3 bases, and 16 bases lay in between. The CDR3 extends over 15 amino acids. The CDR3 sequence: CASSTIDGGFYEQYF. The CDR3 DNA sequence: TGTGCCAGTAGTACAATTGACGGGGGTTTCTACGAGCAGTACTTC.

The rearrangement links TRBV7-2 to TRBJ1-2; tentative D call: TRBD1 (6 bases). Trimming took off 1 base at V and 0 bases at J, with 15 bases between the two ends. The CDR3 runs 17 residues. In germline, CDR1 is SGHTA, CDR2 FQGNSA. CDR3 sequence reads: CASSLVGRTAANYGYTF. Written as DNA, the CDR3 is TGTGCCAGCAGCTTAGTAGGCCGGACAGCAGCTAACTATGGCTACACCTTC.

The genes are TRBV27 and TRBJ2-7; 12 bases agree with TRBD1. This CDR3 spans 16 amino acids. V lost 5 bases to trimming and J lost 5 bases; unmatched junction nucleotides: 10. Germline V lookup: CDR1 MNHEY, CDR2 SMNVEV (reference sequence). Written as DNA, the CDR3 is TGTGCCAGCAGTACAACCCCGGGACAGGGGGCACACGAGCAGTACTTC. Its translation: CASSTTPGQGAHEQYF.

This clone was counted once. The rearrangement uses TRBV27 and TRBJ1-4; perhaps TRBD1 as D (5 bases). This CDR3 has 15 residues. Germline-derived CDR1 and CDR2 are MNHEY and SMNVEV (reference sequence). V lost 1 base, J lost 1 base, and 7 bases lay in between. The CDR3 is CASSLYRQTNEKLFF. The CDR3 region has the DNA TGTGCCAGCAGTTTATACAGGCAAACTAATGAAAAACTGTTTTTT.

The rearrangement links TRBV9 to TRBJ2-1, with TRBD1 identical over 9 bases. CDR1 and CDR2 from the germline V gene are SGDLS and YYNGEE. This CDR3 is built from 18 residues. The ends lost 0 bases at V and 11 bases at J; junction bases unmatched: 18. The CDR3 nucleotides are TGTGCCAGCAGCGTAGATCCTGGGACAGGGTCCACTACAATGCAGCAGTTCTTC. The encoded protein is CASSVDPGTGSTTMQQFF.

This clone came up a few times. The rearrangement joins TRBV7-9 to TRBJ1-2; D is ambiguous. This CDR3 has 13 residues. CDR1 and CDR2 (germline): SEHNR, FQNEAQ (reference sequence). V was trimmed by 1 base and J by 3 bases, leaving 6 bases between them. This chain's CDR3 is CASSLVGDYGYTF. For the CDR3, the DNA is TGTGCCAGCAGCTTAGTGGGAGACTATGGCTACACCTTC.

This chain links TRBV29-1 with TRBJ2-1; tentatively, D is TRBD2 (6 bases). The germline V gene has CDR1 SQVTM and CDR2 ANQGSEA. The CDR3 sequence is 15 residues long. V was shortened by 1 base and J by 0 bases, with 10 bases between the two germline ends. The CDR3 bases are TGCAGCGTTGAAGGACAAGCGGGCTCCTACAATGAGCAGTTCTTC. This gives the protein CSVEGQAGSYNEQFF.

Here the CDR3 DNA reads TGCGCCAGCAGCGCTGATACGGGGGCTGGAAACACCATATATTTT. This translates into CASSADTGAGNTIYF. This chain joins TRBV5-1 and TRBJ1-3, with D perhaps matching TRBD1 (5 bases). Germline lookup yields CDR1 SGHRS and CDR2 YFSETQ. Trimming took off 4 bases at V and 2 bases at J, with 13 bases between the two ends. The CDR3 consists of 15 residues.

About this clone itself: One end of the junction fails to match germline, which may point to a read error. Here the CDR3 DNA reads TGTTCCAGCAGCCCCCAGGTAGCGGGGGCCTACAATGAGCAGTTCTTC. It codes for CSSSPQVAGAYNEQFF. This chain connects TRBV7-9 to TRBJ2-1; 9 nucleotides agree with TRBD2. Germline V lookup: CDR1 SEHNR, CDR2 FQNEAQ (reference sequence). This CDR3 has 16 residues.

Only one count was recorded for this clone. The CDR3 DNA is TGTGCCAGCAGCTTAGTGGGGGCCGGTGGAAACACCATATATTTT. This codes for CASSLVGAGGNTIYF. V usage is TRBV7-9 and J usage is TRBJ1-3; the D gene is possibly TRBD1 (6 bases). The germline V and J ends were trimmed by 1 base and 3 bases, with 10 bases remaining between them. Germline CDR1 is SEHNR and CDR2 is FQNEAQ (reference sequence). The CDR3 is made up of 15 amino acids.

The rearrangement links TRBV6-7 to TRBJ2-1, with D possibly being TRBD2 (5 bases). TRBV6-7 carries the ORF label, with uncertain function. Trimming stripped 6 bases from V and 4 bases from J, with 7 bases between. This CDR3 has 12 amino acids. CDR3 nucleotides: TGTGCCAGCAGAGGACTGTACAATGAGCAGTTCTTC. Its translation: CASRGLYNEQFF.

J is TRBJ1-6 and V is TRBV5-4; D unclear. Trimming took off 4 bases at V and 14 bases at J, with 16 bases between the two ends. Germline lookup yields CDR1 SGHNT and CDR2 YYREEE (reference sequence). The CDR3 has 13 residues. CDR3 loop: CASSNLTVVTLHF. CDR3 nucleotide sequence: TGTGCCAGCAGCAACCTCACGGTTGTAACCCTCCACTTT.

The rearrangement uses TRBV5-4 and TRBJ1-4; tentative D call: TRBD1 (6 bases). This CDR3 contains 14 residues. Germline assignment: CDR1 SGHNT and CDR2 YYREEE (reference sequence). V lost 3 bases, J lost 5 bases, and 11 bases lay in between. The CDR3 DNA reads TGTGCCAGCAGCTCCCGGGACATAAATGAAAAACTGTTTTTT. Encoded protein: CASSSRDINEKLFF.

The chain couples TRBV6-1 to TRBJ2-2, with 7 bases matching TRBD1. The CDR3 totals 15 residues. Germline V gene sequence: CDR1 MNHNS, CDR2 SASEGT. The junction had 1 base not matched to a gene; V was cut back by 1 base and J by 2 bases. The CDR3 spells CASSEGTGNTGELFF. The CDR3 bases are TGTGCCAGCAGTGAAGGGACAGGTAACACCGGGGAGCTGTTTTTT.

This chain uses TRBV4-1 with TRBJ2-3, with D possibly TRBD1 on 6 matching bases. The CDR3 runs 17 residues. Germline CDR1 is MGHRA and CDR2 is YSYEKL. The V gene lost 1 base and the J gene lost 1 base, with 15 bases spanning the gap. The CDR3 nucleotides read TGCGCCAGCAGCCAAGTGGCGGACCCAGGGGGCACAGATACGCAGTATTTT. Its translation is CASSQVADPGGTDTQYF.

The genes are TRBV4-2 and TRBJ2-1, with 10 bases identical to TRBD1. The V gene's germline CDR1 is LGHNA and CDR2 YNFKEQ. The CDR3 spans 16 residues. V dropped 4 bases and J dropped 7; count of bases not matched to a gene: 10. The CDR3 loop reads CASSRSPGTGDNEQFF. The CDR3 DNA reads TGTGCCAGCAGCCGCAGTCCCGGGACAGGGGATAATGAGCAGTTCTTC.

This chain links TRBV4-2 with TRBJ2-1; TRBD2 matches 9 bases. CDR3 length: 13 amino acids. The V and J ends lost 4 bases and 8 bases, in that order; junction bases with no gene match: 3. Germline-derived CDR1 and CDR2 are LGHNA and YNFKEQ. The CDR3 here is CASSLGLADEQFF. CDR3 coding DNA: TGTGCCAGCAGCCTGGGACTAGCAGATGAGCAGTTCTTC.

V is TRBV2 and J is TRBJ1-2, with 7 bases aligning to TRBD1. The V gene end was trimmed by 5 bases and the J gene end by 0 bases; junction bases not matched to a gene: 9. The CDR3 length is 16 residues. The V gene's germline CDR1 is SNHLY and CDR2 FYNNEI. CDR3 sequence reads: CASSPPWDRPNYGYTF. CDR3 DNA sequence: TGTGCCAGCAGTCCCCCCTGGGACAGACCTAACTATGGCTACACCTTC.

The CDR3 DNA reads TGTGCCAGCAGCTTACAGCCGGGACAGGGTAATAGCGAGCAGTACTTC. Its protein product is CASSLQPGQGNSEQYF. The chain carries TRBV7-2 and TRBJ2-7, with 9 bases that match TRBD1. The germline CDR1 and CDR2 sequences are SGHTA and FQGNSA. The ends lost 2 bases at V and 6 bases at J; junction bases unmatched: 11. This CDR3 has 16 residues.

The table lists this clone with a count of one. CDR3 protein: CASSQQQGVNGYTF. The CDR3 DNA sequence: TGCGCCAGCAGCCAACAACAGGGAGTAAATGGCTACACCTTC. The rearrangement joins TRBV4-3 to TRBJ1-2; tentatively, D is TRBD1 (6 bases). Trimming took off 2 bases at V and 6 bases at J, with 13 bases between the two ends. The CDR3 sequence is 14 residues long. Germline CDR1 reads LGHNA; CDR2 reads YSLEER.

The chain combines TRBV5-5 with TRBJ1-1; no firm D call. Germline V gene lookup returns CDR1 SGHKS and CDR2 YYEKEE (reference sequence). The V and J ends lost 0 bases and 0 bases respectively, with 3 bases between them. The CDR3 spans 13 residues. This CDR3 reads CASSLAVNTEAFF. The CDR3 coding sequence is TGTGCCAGCAGCTTGGCCGTGAACACTGAAGCTTTCTTT.

This chain uses TRBV6-1 with TRBJ2-7; 7 nucleotides match TRBD1. The CDR3 contains 14 residues. J lost 2 bases, V lost 10 bases, and 11 bases had no gene match. Germline-derived CDR1 and CDR2 are MNHNS and SASEGT. The CDR3 spells CATARQGTTYEQYF. The CDR3 bases are TGTGCCACAGCGCGACAGGGTACAACCTACGAGCAGTACTTC.